These T cell receptor beta chains were read from a single sample in a study of cytomegalovirus exposure and HLA in healthy donors. Using immunoSEQ multiplex PCR, the repertoire was profiled, and TCRdb retains in-frame clones only, with some absent. Altogether 200,000 or so clones are present, roughly 91% being singletons, with the ten largest covering 1.5% to 2.5%. Sequenced sample: PBMCs. The receptor set was obtained from a young woman in good health and CMV-seropositive. Each CDR3 is given with its conserved first and last residue. The D gene is left open where the match is weak. The size field is filled for only some rows; it gives once, few, many or a size class.

J gene	D gene	clone size	V gene	CDR3 DNA	CDR3 protein
TRBJ2-5	TRBD2	few	TRBV7-8	TGTGCCAGCAGAGCGGGAGGGGAGACCCAGTACTTC	CASRAGGETQYF
TRBJ1-1	.	.	TRBV29-1	TGCAGCGCCGAGGAGGGAAACACTGAAGCTTTCTTT	CSAEEGNTEAFF
TRBJ2-3	.	.	TRBV27	TGTGCCAGCAGTCCCCTGGACTCTCGGGGATCTAGCACAGATACGCAGTATTTT	CASSPLDSRGSSTDTQYF
TRBJ1-1	.	.	TRBV30	TGTGCCTGGAGTTCCTTGGGTTGGAGCACTGAAGCTTTCTTT	CAWSSLGWSTEAFF
TRBJ1-2	TRBD1	.	TRBV29-1	TGCAGCGTACCTGGACAGGGGGCCTATGGCTACACCTTC	CSVPGQGAYGYTF
TRBJ2-3	.	.	TRBV5-1	TGCGCCAGCAGCTTTCAGGACCAACAGGGTACGCAGTATTTT	CASSFQDQQGTQYF
TRBJ1-5	.	.	TRBV28	TGTGCCAGCAGATCGGGGAACCAGCCCCAGCATTTT	CASRSGNQPQHF
TRBJ1-1	.	.	TRBV15	TGTGCCGCCCTACAGGGCAGAGGCACTGAAGCTTTCTTT	CAALQGRGTEAFF
TRBJ1-5	.	.	TRBV9	TGTGCCAGCAGCGTAGGAGGAGTCGGTCAGCCCCAGCATTTT	CASSVGGVGQPQHF
TRBJ1-2	.	.	TRBV5-4	TGTGCCAGCAGCCTCCCCGGGGGCTATGGCTACACCTTC	CASSLPGGYGYTF
TRBJ2-7	.	.	TRBV14	TGTGCCAGCAGCCAGGCCGTTCAGGCGAAGCAGTACTTC	CASSQAVQAKQYF
TRBJ1-1	TRBD1	.	TRBV7-9	TGTGCCAGCACTTTCGGACAGGGATCTGAAGCTTTCTTT	CASTFGQGSEAFF
TRBJ2-7	.	.	TRBV15	TGTGCCACCAGCCGCGGGTGGGCGGGATTTTCCTCCTACGAGCAGTACTTC	CATSRGWAGFSSYEQYF
TRBJ1-1	TRBD1	.	TRBV2	TGTGCCACACAGGGGGGAACTGAAGCTTTCTTT	CATQGGTEAFF
TRBJ2-7	.	.	TRBV2	TGTGCCAGCAGTGAATTGGACATCACCTACGAGCAGTACTTC	CASSELDITYEQYF